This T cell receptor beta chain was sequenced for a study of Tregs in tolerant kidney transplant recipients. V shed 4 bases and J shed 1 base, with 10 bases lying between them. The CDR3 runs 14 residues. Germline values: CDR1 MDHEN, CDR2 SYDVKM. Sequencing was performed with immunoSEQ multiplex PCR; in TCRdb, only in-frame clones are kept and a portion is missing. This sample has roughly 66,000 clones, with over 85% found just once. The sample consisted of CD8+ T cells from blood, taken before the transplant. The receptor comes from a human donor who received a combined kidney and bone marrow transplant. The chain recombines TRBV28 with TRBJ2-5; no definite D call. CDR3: CASSSLGSQETQYF. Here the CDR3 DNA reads TGTGCCAGCAGTTCCCTAGGTTCCCAAGAGACCCAGTACTTC.